Following are 21 T cell receptor beta chains from one sample sequenced in a study of siplizumab effects on memory and regulatory T cells. Libraries were prepared by immunoSEQ multiplex PCR; TCRdb keeps only in-frame clonotypes and omits some of them. The repertoire has about 50,000 clones, 95% to 97% of them found once; the top ten carry 0.5% to 0.7%. Sequencing was carried out using naive CD4+ T cells sorted from blood. The receptors originated from a human donor in good health.

The chain couples TRBV7-3 to TRBJ1-1; 7 nucleotides agree with TRBD1. The germline V gene encodes CDR1 SGHTA and CDR2 FQGTGA. The CDR3 length is 14 residues. The junction had 7 bases not matched to a gene; V was cut back by 5 bases and J by 4 bases. This CDR3 is CASSLRGPSTEAFF. The CDR3 region has the DNA TGTGCCAGCAGCCTTAGGGGGCCGAGCACTGAAGCTTTCTTT.

The gene calls are TRBV29-1 and TRBJ1-1; possibly TRBD1 for D (5 bases). CDR1 and CDR2 from the germline V gene are SQVTM and ANQGSEA. V lost 4 bases and J 6 bases, leaving 15 bases between the germline ends. The CDR3 length is 13 residues. The CDR3 region is CSVVGGTGAEAFF. Here the CDR3 DNA reads TGCAGCGTTGTTGGCGGGACGGGCGCTGAAGCTTTCTTT.

This clone was picked up one time. The chain has TRBV5-5 and TRBJ1-5; perhaps TRBD1 as D (6 bases). The CDR3 is made up of 14 amino acids. Germline V gene sequence: CDR1 SGHKS, CDR2 YYEKEE (reference sequence). Trimming left V 0 bases short and J 6 bases short, with 10 bases between. CDR3 sequence (DNA): TGTGCCAGCAGCTTGGTAGGGGGAGGTCAGCCCCAGCATTTT. This encodes CASSLVGGGQPQHF.

This rearrangement joins TRBV5-4 to TRBJ1-1; the match to TRBD1 covers 7 bases. V was pared by 2 bases and J by 1 base, with 2 bases of the junction left unmatched. The CDR3 covers 14 residues. Germline V lookup: CDR1 SGHNT, CDR2 YYREEE (reference sequence). For the CDR3, the DNA is TGTGCCAGCAGCTTCCGGGACAGGAACACTGAAGCTTTCTTT. Encoded protein: CASSFRDRNTEAFF.

The chain is built from TRBV6-5 and TRBJ2-3; 7 bases match TRBD2. Per the germline V gene, CDR1 is MNHEY and CDR2 is SVGAGI. The CDR3 extends over 16 amino acids. Unmatched junction bases numbered 6, after V lost 0 bases and J lost 3 bases. This CDR3 reads CASSYSVQGGTDTQYF. The CDR3 DNA follows: TGTGCCAGCAGTTACTCTGTCCAGGGAGGGACAGATACGCAGTATTTT.

The chain combines TRBV7-9 with TRBJ2-7; D perhaps matches TRBD1 (5 bases). The CDR3 covers 17 residues. Germline CDR1 is SEHNR and CDR2 is FQNEAQ (reference sequence). V was cut by 1 base and J by 3 bases, with 19 bases left in between. In nucleotides, the CDR3 is TGTGCCAGCAGCTTAGGATCGCTTGAAAACAGGTTCTACGAGCAGTACTTC. Protein product: CASSLGSLENRFYEQYF.

This clone was seen a handful of times. The chain joins TRBV19 to TRBJ1-1; D is possibly TRBD1 (5 bases). Trimming removed 4 bases from V and 0 bases from J, with 6 bases in between. The germline CDR1 and CDR2 sequences are LNHDA and SQIVND (reference sequence). The CDR3 runs 13 residues. The CDR3 sequence is CASSRTLNTEAFF. Written as DNA, the CDR3 is TGTGCCAGTAGTAGGACATTGAACACTGAAGCTTTCTTT.

J is TRBJ2-7 and V is TRBV6-1, with TRBD1 as a possible D gene (6 bases). Germline V gene sequence: CDR1 MNHNS, CDR2 SASEGT. The CDR3 consists of 14 residues. Trimming took 6 bases from V and 4 from J, leaving 16 bases between them. In nucleotides, the CDR3 is TGTGCCAGCAGCCTAACAGGGAAGCTGTACGAGCAGTACTTC. Encoded protein: CASSLTGKLYEQYF.

The genes are TRBV6-5 and TRBJ2-7, with D unclear. Germline V gene sequence: CDR1 MNHEY, CDR2 SVGAGI. Trimming left V 7 bases short and J 7 bases short, with 17 bases between. This CDR3 has 13 residues. The CDR3 DNA reads as TGTGCCAGCACCAAAAGGGCATCGAGAGAGCAGTACTTC. Translated: CASTKRASREQYF.

The rearrangement joins TRBV4-1 to TRBJ2-1; D not resolved. V lost 4 bases, J lost 9 bases, and 22 bases lay in between. Germline CDR1 MGHRA, CDR2 YSYEKL. There are 16 residues in the CDR3. CDR3 DNA: TGCGCCAGCAGCCGCGGACCTCCCCCCGGTCGGCGTGAGCAGTTCTTC. Its translation: CASSRGPPPGRREQFF.

This chain links TRBV18 with TRBJ1-2, with 7 nucleotides matching TRBD1. J gave up 2 bases and V 4 bases, and 1 base lay outside the gene matches. Germline V lookup: CDR1 KGHSH, CDR2 LQKENI. CDR3 length equals 13 residues. Here the CDR3 reads CASSQDRNYGYTF. Here the CDR3 DNA reads TGTGCCAGCTCACAGGACAGGAACTATGGCTACACCTTC.

J is TRBJ2-5 and V is TRBV5-1; no definite D call. V was trimmed by 3 bases and J by 6 bases, leaving 12 bases between them. The CDR3 is 13 amino acids. Germline CDR1 reads SGHRS; CDR2 reads YFSETQ. The CDR3 DNA reads as TGCGCCAGCAGCTCGGCCGACTGGCAGACCCAGTACTTC. Its translation: CASSSADWQTQYF.

The chain carries TRBV6-1 and TRBJ1-1; 7 bases align to TRBD1. With V trimmed by 6 bases and J by 5 bases, 6 bases remained unmatched. This CDR3 region has 13 residues. Germline V gene lookup returns CDR1 MNHNS and CDR2 SASEGT. CDR3 in amino acids: CASSPHRGTEAFF. As DNA, the CDR3 is TGTGCCAGCAGCCCACACAGGGGAACTGAAGCTTTCTTT.

The J gene is TRBJ1-4, the V gene TRBV28, with 7 bases aligning to TRBD1. Germline V gives CDR1 MDHEN, CDR2 SYDVKM. The V gene end was trimmed by 6 bases and the J gene end by 8 bases; junction bases not matched to a gene: 12. The CDR3 spans 15 residues. The CDR3 DNA is TGTGCCAGCAGACAAACAGGGGTCCTCAGAGAAAAACTGTTTTTT. This translates into CASRQTGVLREKLFF.

The gene calls are TRBV10-3 and TRBJ2-1; 14 bases match TRBD2. The CDR3 is made up of 13 amino acids. Germline V gene data show CDR1 as ENHRY and CDR2 as SYGVKD. J was trimmed by 13 bases and V by 7 bases; bases with no gene match: 6. CDR3 coding DNA: TGTGCCATCATGGGACTAGCGGGAGAACCCCAGTTCTTC. Protein product: CAIMGLAGEPQFF.

The chain employs TRBV30 and TRBJ1-1; the D is unclear. This CDR3 has 11 residues. Germline V gives CDR1 GTSNPN, CDR2 SVGIG (reference sequence). Deletions cut 5 bases from V and 6 bases from J, with 10 bases between. The CDR3 bases are TGTGCCTGGGGACTGGTTTCTGAAGCTTTCTTT. Amino acids: CAWGLVSEAFF.

The count of this clone is one. The V call is TRBV11-3, the J call TRBJ2-3, with TRBD2 matching 7 bases. Germline CDR1 reads SGHNT; CDR2 reads YENEEA. The length of the CDR3 is 17 residues. The J segment lost 0 bases and the V segment lost 1 base, leaving 7 bases of the junction unmatched. The CDR3 loop is CASSLGVAGTSTDTQYF. The CDR3 region has the DNA TGTGCCAGCAGCTTAGGGGTAGCGGGTACTAGCACAGATACGCAGTATTTT.

The V call is TRBV6-4, the J call TRBJ1-2, with 10 positions matching TRBD1. Germline values: CDR1 MRHNA, CDR2 SNTAGT. V lost 6 bases, J lost 4 bases, and 5 bases stayed unmatched. The CDR3 runs to 14 residues. The CDR3, as DNA: TGTGCCAGCAGGCCGGACAGGGGGTCCTATGGCTACACCTTC. It translates to CASRPDRGSYGYTF.

V is TRBV5-1 and J is TRBJ2-7, with TRBD2 matching over 13 bases. Germline CDR1 SGHRS, CDR2 YFSETQ. Germline trimming cut 3 bases from V and 1 base from J; bases unmatched to any gene: 4. The CDR3 spans 16 residues. The CDR3 nucleotides are TGCGCCAGCAGCTGGGGACTAGCGGGAAGATCCTACGAGCAGTACTTC. It specifies CASSWGLAGRSYEQYF.

The rearrangement joins TRBV11-1 to TRBJ2-2; 9 positions match TRBD2. The CDR3 consists of 16 residues. V lost 6 bases to trimming and J lost 0 bases; unmatched junction nucleotides: 5. CDR1 and CDR2 from the germline V gene are SGHAT and FQDESV (reference sequence). Here the CDR3 reads CASSSRTSANTGELFF. The CDR3 DNA sequence: TGTGCCAGCAGTTCCAGGACTAGCGCGAACACCGGGGAGCTGTTTTTT.

This chain connects TRBV7-9 to TRBJ2-1, with D unclear. Trimming stripped 1 base from V and 0 bases from J, with 10 bases between. Germline V gene sequence: CDR1 SEHNR, CDR2 FQNEAQ (reference sequence). The CDR3 spans 16 residues. The CDR3, as DNA: TGTGCCAGCAGCTTAGGTGGGTCGGGCTCCTACAATGAGCAGTTCTTC. Its translation is CASSLGGSGSYNEQFF.